This T cell receptor (beta chain) was sequenced in a study of blood T cell repertoires in COVID-19. CDR3 length equals 14 residues. Germline V gives CDR1 ENHRY, CDR2 SYGVKD. Trimming at V came to 3 bases and at J to 3 bases, leaving 4 bases not matched to a gene. TCRdb's table, derived via immunoSEQ multiplex PCR, lists solely in-frame clones and lacks some. The sample has some 290,000 clones, approximately 87% seen once. The specimen was peripheral blood. The chain joins TRBV10-3 to TRBJ1-2, with 7 bases aligning to TRBD1. The receptor was isolated from a man aged 60-69 years who had recovered from COVID-19. The CDR3 loop reads CAISDTTGHYGYTF. The CDR3 DNA reads TGTGCCATCAGTGATACGACAGGGCACTATGGCTACACCTTC.